This passage covers 10 T cell receptor beta chains from one sample sequenced in a study of T cells after yellow fever vaccination. TCRdb itself ran the 5' RACE reads through MiXCR, one entry per CDR3 protein. The data contain some 390,000 distinct CDR3 sequences, under 20% of them seen just once; the ten biggest clones take up roughly 19%. The material was PBMCs, obtained before the yellow fever booster vaccination. These receptors were taken from a young man who received the YFV17D yellow fever vaccine.

The chain has TRBV3-1 and TRBJ1-1, with D perhaps TRBD1 (6 bases). This CDR3 region has 11 residues. Deletions cut 8 bases from V and 10 bases from J, with 14 bases between. Germline values: CDR1 LGHDT, CDR2 YNNKEL (reference sequence). DNA for the CDR3: TGTGCCAGCGCTACCGGAGGGGGAGCTTTCTTT. Translated, it gives CASATGGGAFF.

A few counts support this clonotype. This chain uses TRBV7-8 with TRBJ2-3; 8 nucleotides match TRBD1. J was trimmed by 0 bases and V by 5 bases; bases with no gene match: 7. Germline loops: CDR1 SGHVS, CDR2 FQNEAQ. This CDR3 region has 16 residues. The DNA for the CDR3 is TGTGCCAGCAGCAAGCGGACAGGGACTAGCACAGATACGCAGTATTTT. This translates into CASSKRTGTSTDTQYF. The full variable domain, its missing parts supplied by reference TRBV7-8 and TRBJ2-3, is GAGVSQSPRYKVAKRGQDVALRCDPISGHVSLFWYQQALGQGPEFLTYFQNEAQLDKSGLPSDRFFAERPEGSVSTLKIQRTQQEDSAVYLCASSKRTGTSTDTQYFGPGTRLTVL.

The rearrangement joins TRBV18 to TRBJ2-1; 12 bases are shared with TRBD1. V shed 3 bases and J 8 bases; nucleotides not matched to a gene: 8. CDR3 length: 16 amino acids. Germline V lookup: CDR1 KGHSH, CDR2 LQKENI. In DNA form, the CDR3 reads TGTGCCAGCTCACCTTCCGGGACAGGGGGCTTATATGAGCAGTTCTTC. It is translated as CASSPSGTGGLYEQFF.

The chain has TRBV19 and TRBJ1-5, with D maybe TRBD1 (5 bases). Looked up from germline, CDR1 is LNHDA and CDR2 is SQIVND (reference sequence). Deletions cut 5 bases from V and 6 bases from J, with 11 bases between. The CDR3 is 13 residues long. The CDR3 bases are TGTGCCAGTAGTGTCGGGGGGGGTCAGCCCCAGCATTTT. Its translation is CASSVGGGQPQHF.

The V and J genes are TRBV10-3 and TRBJ2-3; the D gene is possibly TRBD2 (6 bases). The CDR3 contains 15 residues. The V gene lost 10 bases and the J gene lost 5 bases, with 22 bases spanning the gap. Germline lookup yields CDR1 ENHRY and CDR2 SYGVKD. The CDR3 nucleotides are TGTGCCAGCGACGCGGGGCTAGCCGATGGAGATACGCAGTATTTT. It yields the protein CASDAGLADGDTQYF.

This clonotype came up a few times. The chain joins TRBV29-1 to TRBJ2-5; weak D call: TRBD1 (5 bases). Trimming removed 6 bases at V and 4 bases at J, with 18 bases between. The CDR3 spans 14 residues. Germline CDR1 is SQVTM and CDR2 is ANQGSEA. CDR3 nucleotides: TGCAGCGTGGAGCGTGACAGAGCGACAGAGACCCAGTACTTC. Residues: CSVERDRATETQYF. Full variable domain (rest looked up from reference TRBV29-1 and TRBJ2-5): SAVISQKPSRDICQRGTSLTIQCQVDSQVTMMFWYRQQPGQSLTLIATANQGSEATYESGFVIDKFPISRPNLTFSTLTVSNMSPEDSSIYLCSVERDRATETQYFGPGTRLLVL.

The chain joins TRBV7-3 to TRBJ2-2; either TRBD1 or TRBD2 may supply D (5 bases each). The V and J ends lost 5 bases and 2 bases respectively, with 21 bases between them. Germline V gives CDR1 SGHTA, CDR2 FQGTGA. CDR3 length: 18 amino acids. The CDR3 nucleotides read TGTGCCAGCAGCCCCAAGTACCGCCGGGACCCCAACACCGGGGAGCTGTTTTTT. Protein: CASSPKYRRDPNTGELFF.

V is TRBV20-1 and J is TRBJ2-7; 9 nucleotides agree with TRBD1. V trimming: 1 base; J trimming: 2 bases; junction bases outside the gene matches: 12. CDR3 length: 17 amino acids. CDR1 is DFQATT and CDR2 is SNEGSKA in the germline V gene (reference sequence). The CDR3 is CSARAPILGQGAYEQYF. The CDR3 DNA follows: TGCAGTGCTAGAGCCCCCATCTTGGGACAGGGAGCCTACGAGCAGTACTTC.

The gene calls are TRBV6-1 and TRBJ2-2; no clear D. The germline CDR1 and CDR2 sequences are MNHNS and SASEGT. This CDR3 contains 18 residues. V was clipped by 2 bases and J by 7 bases, with 23 bases between them. CDR3 in amino acids: CASSEKIIPFPAIGELFF. The DNA for the CDR3 is TGTGCCAGCAGTGAAAAGATTATTCCCTTTCCGGCTATCGGGGAGCTGTTTTTT.

There are a few counts of this clonotype. In DNA form, the CDR3 reads TGTGCCAGCAGTTACCCCGGCGTCTGGATTCAAGAGACCCAGTACTTC. Translating it yields CASSYPGVWIQETQYF. This chain connects TRBV6-7 to TRBJ2-5; D uncertain. TRBV6-7 is an ORF for which the function is uncertain. The length of the CDR3 is 16 residues. V was shortened by 2 bases and J by 2 bases, with 15 bases between the two germline ends.